This T cell receptor beta chain was sequenced for a study of early T cells in non-severe SARS-CoV-2 infection. Study-wide background: Sequencing used unsorted whole-blood bulk RNA, so chains lack pairing.

General study findings and limits: The VDJdb matching leaned toward anti-spike CD8 responses and overlooked private and CD4 specificities.

V was cut by 6 bases and J by 10 bases, with 19 bases left in between. Looked up from germline, CDR1 is SEHNR and CDR2 is FQNEAQ (reference sequence). This CDR3 region has 15 residues. In its sample, this clonotype was seen a few times. Its antigen is unidentified. MiXCR, applied by TCRdb to the 5' RACE reads, yields one record per CDR3 protein. The data contain approximately 98,000 distinct CDR3 sequences, about 12% of them seen just once; the ten biggest clones take up around 3%. The source material was whole blood. The receptor was isolated from an adult who was a healthcare worker with PCR-confirmed SARS-CoV-2 infection or an uninfected control (not recorded which). J is TRBJ1-6 and V is TRBV7-9; TRBD1 might be the D (5 bases). The CDR3 bases are TGTGCCAGCAGTCGAAAGTGGGGCTTGGACTCACCCCTCCACTTT. Encoded protein: CASSRKWGLDSPLHF.